The present entry profiles one TCR beta chain with its context. This receptor's antigen is unknown. Base qualities are missing; no much larger clone stands one base away. This specimen comes from a study of blood T cell repertoires in COVID-19 (dated by TCRdb to about 2020). Turning to the overall study: The collaborator samples originated in the United States, Italy and Spain and spanned the acute and convalescent phases of COVID-19. The prospective study material was composed of cDNA or gDNA derived from T cells, B-cell-depleted T cells, or PBMCs. Deeply sampled blood TCRbeta repertoires from subjects exposed to, actively infected with, or recovered from COVID-19 were included in the dataset. The repertoires were released in a freely available public database intended as a resource for research on the immune response to SARS-CoV-2. The samples were drawn from two sources: the first 160 participants of the ongoing ImmuneRACE study, and 1,254 subjects contributed by 6 global collaborators. Nearly every sample came with metadata listing a de-identified subject ID, COVID-19 status, age in years and sex. Where available, HLA class I and class II types were obtained from metadata supplied by the sample provider rather than from assay-based typing. Findings and caveats that apply to the study as a whole: Clinical and demographic metadata were provided uncurated, with the amount varying by source and participant.

The CDR3 starts with the cysteine, ends with the phenylalanine, and has 13 residues. CDR3 DNA only is kept here, 39 bases in frame from base 1. V is clipped by 2 bases and J by 3 bases, and the sequence between their germline boundaries is 7 bases long. Taken from the germline V gene (reference sequence), the CDR1 and CDR2 loops are MNHEY and SMNVEV. TCRbeta CDR3 regions were amplified from genomic DNA by means of the immunoSEQ Assay, a bias-controlled multiplex PCR. The authors' pipeline ran thus. Within the assay, amplification of reference gene primers was used to estimate how many nucleated cells each sample contained. Sequence reads were collapsed and filtered to measure the absolute abundance of every unique TCRbeta CDR3 rearrangement. For each sample, productive Simpson clonality was calculated by taking the square root of Simpson's diversity index across productive rearrangements. Here the immuneACCESS table is served through TCRdb, limited to in-frame sequences with V and J called. Missing clones are a known gap in these copies; in checked studies unresolved V genes cover under half, and the rest lacks a known reason. The DNA gave D and trimming, while V, J and clone size come from that table. The sample has some 270,000 clones on record, around nine tenths of them singletons. Together, the top ten hold approximately 8.2% of the sample.

Whole blood was collected in K2EDTA tubes by collaborating institutions according to the institutions' own protocols. For TCRbeta analysis, collaborators shipped samples as frozen whole blood, isolated PBMCs, or DNA extracted from either of those sample types. Recombination connected TRBV27 to TRBJ1-1, with no D gene named confidently. This receptor was taken from a man between 40 and 49 years old with active or convalescent COVID-19. Material for sequencing was peripheral blood. The bases read TGTGCCAGCAGTTTAAGCTCGTACACTGAAGCTTTCTTT. Its translation reads: CASSLSSYTEAFF.